This T cell receptor beta chain comes out of a study of T-cell reconstitution after alpha-beta-depleted transplantation in children. Comments on this clonotype: The antigen is not known.

Preparation of the TCRbeta library used unique molecular identifiers. TCRdb independently ran MiXCR on the PCR reads; one entry per CDR3 protein. The sample consists of hundreds of thousands of distinct CDR3 sequences, roughly 16% of them appearing once. Broader study findings: Several hundred expanded graft clones reportedly were the source of alpha-beta T cells about two months after transplant.

This receptor was identified in a male patient between 5 and 17 years old who had a stem cell transplant for acute lymphoblastic leukemia, so the T cells may come from the graft donor. Sequenced material: PBMCs, mostly from graft donor cells, taken 360 days after TCRalphabeta/CD19-depleted stem cell transplant.

Here the CDR3 DNA reads TGTGCCAGCAGCTTACGGGGACTAGAGGTTAACATTCAGTACTTC. Translated: CASSLRGLEVNIQYF. The genes are TRBV13 and TRBJ2-4; 8 nucleotides agree with TRBD2. This CDR3 is 15 amino acids long. With V trimmed by 2 bases and J by 7 bases, 7 bases remained unmatched. Germline assignment: CDR1 PRHDT and CDR2 FYEKMQ (reference sequence).